This entry is about one T cell receptor beta chain. Its antigen is not known. These data originate in a study of T cell responses to AZD1222 COVID-19 vaccine. Study observations and caveats: Nearly half of spike-specific TCRs reportedly target unmutated variant regions. Spike-wide vaccine-associated CD4 TCRs dominated at 160-218 and 743-854.

Generated by immunoSEQ multiplex PCR, the TCRdb table keeps only in-frame clones and is missing some. The repertoire has 120,000 to 150,000 clones, 90% to 95% of them found once; the top ten carry 5%. The CDR3 runs to 12 residues. Germline V gives CDR1 SNHLY, CDR2 FYNNEI. The germline V and J ends were trimmed by 4 bases and 6 bases, with 7 bases remaining between them. Sequencing was performed on peripheral blood, taken on day 0 of AZD1222 vaccination. The clonotype comes from an adult in good health. The rearrangement links TRBV2 to TRBJ2-1; D ambiguous. For the CDR3, the DNA is TGTGCCAGCAGTGCTCCAGTCAATGAGCAGTTCTTC. This gives the protein CASSAPVNEQFF.